The 3 T cell receptor beta chains given below trace back to one sample, sequenced in a study of cytomegalovirus exposure and HLA in healthy donors. PCR was performed using 60 Vbeta and 13 Jbeta primers. Here immunoSEQ multiplex PCR was the method, and the copy in TCRdb shows in-frame clones only, minus some. The table lists under 80,000 clones, about 80% of them singletons. Sequencing was performed on PBMCs. Every receptor here comes from a man aged 45-60 years in good health and CMV-seropositive.

The chain links TRBV5-5 to TRBJ2-1, with D possibly being TRBD2 (6 bases). V lost 3 bases, J lost 2 bases, and 12 bases lay in between. CDR3 length: 15 amino acids. CDR1 is SGHKS, CDR2 YYEKEE, per germline (reference sequence). The CDR3 bases are TGTGCCAGCAGCTCAAGGACTATCCCCTACAATGAGCAGTTCTTC. It is translated as CASSSRTIPYNEQFF.

V gene TRBV7-6 combines with J gene TRBJ2-5, with 8 bases that match TRBD1. The V gene end was trimmed by 4 bases and the J gene end by 3 bases; junction bases not matched to a gene: 4. Per the germline V gene, CDR1 is SGHVS and CDR2 is FNYEAQ. CDR3 length equals 14 residues. The CDR3 loop is CASSSETGEETQYF. CDR3 sequence (DNA): TGTGCCAGCAGCTCCGAGACAGGGGAAGAGACCCAGTACTTC.

This clone has only a few counts. V and J are TRBV30 and TRBJ1-1; D unclear. Trimming took 0 bases from V and 6 from J, leaving 11 bases between them. The CDR3 is 13 residues long. CDR1 is GTSNPN and CDR2 is SVGIG in the germline V gene (reference sequence). The CDR3 is CAWSVSAGSEAFF. CDR3 DNA: TGTGCCTGGAGTGTCTCGGCCGGGTCTGAAGCTTTCTTT.